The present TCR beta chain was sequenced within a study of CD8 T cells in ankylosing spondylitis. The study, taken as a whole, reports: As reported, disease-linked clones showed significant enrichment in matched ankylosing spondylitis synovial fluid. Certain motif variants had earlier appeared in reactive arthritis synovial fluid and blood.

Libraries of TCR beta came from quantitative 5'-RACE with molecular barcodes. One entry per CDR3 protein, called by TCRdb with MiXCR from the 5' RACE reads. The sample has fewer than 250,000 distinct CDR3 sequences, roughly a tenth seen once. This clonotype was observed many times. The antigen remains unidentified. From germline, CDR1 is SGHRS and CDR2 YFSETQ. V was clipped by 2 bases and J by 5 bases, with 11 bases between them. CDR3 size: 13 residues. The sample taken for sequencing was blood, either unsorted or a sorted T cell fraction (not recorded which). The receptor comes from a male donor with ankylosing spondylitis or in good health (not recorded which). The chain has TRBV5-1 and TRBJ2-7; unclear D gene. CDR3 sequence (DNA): TGCGCCAGCAGCTTCCCTAGTAACAACGAGCAGTACTTC. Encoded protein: CASSFPSNNEQYF.